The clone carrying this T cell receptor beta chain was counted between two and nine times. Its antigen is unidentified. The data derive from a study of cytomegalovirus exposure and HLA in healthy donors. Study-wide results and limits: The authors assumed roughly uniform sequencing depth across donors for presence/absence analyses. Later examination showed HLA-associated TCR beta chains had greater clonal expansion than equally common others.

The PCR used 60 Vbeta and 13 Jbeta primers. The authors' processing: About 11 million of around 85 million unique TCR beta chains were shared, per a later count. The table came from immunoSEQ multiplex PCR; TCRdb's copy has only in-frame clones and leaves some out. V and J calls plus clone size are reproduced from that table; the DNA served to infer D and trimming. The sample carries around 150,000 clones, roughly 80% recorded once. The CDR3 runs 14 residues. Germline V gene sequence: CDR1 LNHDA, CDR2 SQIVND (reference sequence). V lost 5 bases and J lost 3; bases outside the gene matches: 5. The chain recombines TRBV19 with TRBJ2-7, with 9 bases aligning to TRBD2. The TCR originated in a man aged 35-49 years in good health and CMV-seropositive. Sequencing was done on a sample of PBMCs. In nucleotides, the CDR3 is TGTGCCAGTAGTTTCGGGACTAGCATCTACGAGCAGTACTTC. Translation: CASSFGTSIYEQYF.